This T cell receptor (beta chain) stems from a study of shared clonotypes between healthy human individuals. Several immunoSEQ plates received, in even portions, the genomic DNA of each subset. Sequencing was performed with immunoSEQ multiplex PCR; in TCRdb, only in-frame clones are kept and a portion is missing. The sample records 500,000 to 650,000 clones, roughly four fifths being singletons. Trimming removed 7 bases at V and 5 bases at J, with 15 bases between. The CDR3 is made up of 14 amino acids. Germline assignment: CDR1 MNHNS and CDR2 SASEGT. Note on this clone: Antigen specificity is unknown.

Study-level results: The study sampled only blood, and tissue repertoires likely differ.

Recent vaccinations or acute infections were absent in the healthy HIV-negative adult donors. Only Caucasian adults living in Nashville, Tennessee served as donors. J is TRBJ2-1 and V is TRBV6-1, with D perhaps assigned TRBD1 or TRBD2 (5 bases each). The clonotype originates from a middle-aged woman in good health. Some clones in this sample may be carry-over from other donors' samples. Sequencing was carried out using PBMCs. For the CDR3, the DNA is TGTGCCAGCATCCGAGGGGCAGCTCACAATGAGCAGTTCTTC. Translation: CASIRGAAHNEQFF.